The 25 T cell receptor beta chains given below trace back to one sample, sequenced in a study. One entry per CDR3 protein results from TCRdb running MiXCR on the RT-PCR reads. The sample records about 700,000 distinct CDR3 sequences, 13% to 15% being singletons. Sequencing was performed on memory CD4+ T cells from blood. Source of these receptors: a female donor in good health, serving as a healthy control.

This clonotype was counted ten times or more. V is TRBV5-1 and J is TRBJ2-1; 7 nucleotides align to TRBD2. V gave up 2 bases and J gave up 2 bases; unmatched junction bases: 4. The CDR3 extends over 15 amino acids. Germline assignment: CDR1 SGHRS and CDR2 YFSETQ. The CDR3 protein is CASSLVREPYNEQFF. The CDR3 bases are TGCGCCAGCAGCTTAGTGCGGGAGCCCTACAATGAGCAGTTCTTC.

The table lists this clonotype with a few counts. This rearrangement joins TRBV5-6 to TRBJ1-2, with a tentative D call TRBD1 (5 bases). This CDR3 comprises 12 residues. V dropped 5 bases and J dropped 1 base, with 6 bases sitting between them. Germline loops: CDR1 SGHDT, CDR2 YYEEEE. As DNA, the CDR3 is TGTGCCAGCAGTGGGGGTAACTATGGCTACACCTTC. Translated: CASSGGNYGYTF. Full variable domain (outside the CDR3, taken from reference TRBV5-6 and TRBJ1-2): DAGVTQSPTHLIKTRGQQVTLRCSPKSGHDTVSWYQQALGQGPQFIFQYYEEEERQRGNFPDRFSGHQFPNYSSELNVNALLLGDSALYLCASSGGNYGYTFGSGTRLTVV.

This clonotype was seen at least ten times. The rearrangement uses TRBV29-1 and TRBJ2-2; maybe TRBD1 (5 bases). The CDR3 has 13 amino acids. Looked up from germline, CDR1 is SQVTM and CDR2 is ANQGSEA. The CDR3: CTASQGNTGELFF. The DNA for the CDR3 is TGCACCGCATCCCAGGGGAACACCGGGGAGCTGTTTTTT.

The chain has TRBV6-2 or TRBV6-3 and TRBJ2-7, with 8 positions matching TRBD2. Germline V lookup: CDR1 MNHEY, CDR2 SVGEGT. The CDR3 contains 13 residues. Trimming took 7 bases from V and 4 from J; bases not matched to a gene: 6. In nucleotides, the CDR3 is TGTGCCAGCATGCAGGGGACTAGGTACGAGCAGTACTTC. Amino acid sequence: CASMQGTRYEQYF.

The J gene is TRBJ1-3, the V gene TRBV28, with 8 bases fitting TRBD1. The CDR3 is 15 residues long. Germline assignment: CDR1 MDHEN and CDR2 SYDVKM. Losses at the gene ends were 5 bases for V and 9 bases for J; bases not matched to a gene: 12. The CDR3 DNA is TGTGCCAGCAGTCCTCAGGGGGCCACTTGGAGCACCATATATTTT. Protein sequence: CASSPQGATWSTIYF. The full variable domain, with the rest looked up from reference TRBV28 and TRBJ1-3, is DVKVTQSSRYLVKRTGEKVFLECVQDMDHENMFWYRQDPGLGLRLIYFSYDVKMKEKGDIPEGYSVSREKKERFSLILESASTNQTSMYLCASSPQGATWSTIYFGEGSWLTVV.

This clonotype was seen a few times. The chain links TRBV7-9 to TRBJ2-7; a weak D match, TRBD2 (5 bases). Germline V CDR1 and CDR2: SEHNR, FQNEAQ (reference sequence). The CDR3 totals 14 residues. The V end was cut by 5 bases, the J end by 6 bases, with 17 bases between. CDR3: CASSTPGGLIEQYF. DNA for the CDR3: TGTGCCAGCAGCACTCCCGGCGGGCTAATCGAGCAGTACTTC.

V and J are TRBV7-2 and TRBJ1-4; no definite D call. The ends were cut back, 6 bases at V and 5 bases at J, with 13 bases in the middle. Germline CDR1 reads SGHTA; CDR2 reads FQGNSA. CDR3 length equals 14 residues. In nucleotides, the CDR3 is TGTGCCAGCAGAGGAGGGAGTCTCAATGAAAAACTGTTTTTT. It specifies CASRGGSLNEKLFF.

This clonotype was found many times. The V call is TRBV4-2, the J call TRBJ2-7; no reliable D call. The V end lost 0 bases, the J end lost 7 bases, and 10 bases lay between the germline ends. Germline loops: CDR1 LGHNA, CDR2 YNFKEQ. This CDR3 has 13 amino acids. The CDR3 DNA reads as TGTGCCAGCAGCCAAGATCTCGGACGGGAGCAGTACTTC. Translated, it gives CASSQDLGREQYF.

This clonotype was counted only a few times. The chain combines TRBV7-7 with TRBJ2-3, with TRBD2 matching 12 bases. J gave up 5 bases and V 5 bases, and 11 bases lay outside the gene matches. The germline V gene encodes CDR1 SSHAT and CDR2 FNYEAQ (reference sequence). The CDR3 spans 17 residues. This CDR3 reads CASSLTIGLAGLDTQYF. DNA for the CDR3: TGTGCCAGCAGCCTAACTATCGGACTAGCGGGGTTAGATACGCAGTATTTT.

This chain connects TRBV4-1 to TRBJ1-1; D is possibly TRBD1 (6 bases). Trimming cost V 2 bases and J 5 bases, with 15 bases left between them. The CDR3 length is 15 residues. Germline values: CDR1 MGHRA, CDR2 YSYEKL. The CDR3 sequence: CASSQPGTSFTEAFF. In DNA, the CDR3 is TGCGCCAGCAGCCAACCCGGGACAAGCTTTACTGAAGCTTTCTTT.

The table lists this clonotype with a few counts. V and J are TRBV5-1 and TRBJ1-6, with 7 bases matching TRBD1. With V trimmed by 3 bases and J by 8 bases, 5 bases remained unmatched. This CDR3 is built from 14 residues. Germline values: CDR1 SGHRS, CDR2 YFSETQ. As DNA, the CDR3 is TGCGCCAGCAGCTCTCGGGACAGCCATTCACCCCTCCACTTT. It encodes CASSSRDSHSPLHF.

This clonotype occurred many times. CDR3 loop: CAISERDDAYNEQFF. Here the CDR3 DNA reads TGTGCCATCAGTGAGCGGGACGACGCCTACAATGAGCAGTTCTTC. This sequence joins TRBV10-3 and TRBJ2-1, with D tentatively TRBD1 or TRBD2 (5 bases each). The germline V gene encodes CDR1 ENHRY and CDR2 SYGVKD. The CDR3 consists of 15 residues. V was shortened by 2 bases and J by 2 bases, with 10 bases between the two germline ends.

The chain employs TRBV20-1 and TRBJ1-3; D gene uncertain. The CDR3 length is 15 residues. Germline V gene lookup returns CDR1 DFQATT and CDR2 SNEGSKA (reference sequence). Trimming took 3 bases from V and 2 from J, leaving 14 bases between them. The CDR3 DNA is TGCAGTGCTAGCAGGAACAGAGCCCCTGGAAACACCATATATTTT. Protein: CSASRNRAPGNTIYF.

This clonotype was counted many times. CDR3 loop: CAISDAGRQGQGQPQHF. Here the CDR3 DNA reads TGTGCCATCAGTGACGCAGGGAGGCAAGGGCAGGGTCAGCCCCAGCATTTT. The chain combines TRBV10-3 with TRBJ1-5; tentative D call: TRBD1 (5 bases). The CDR3 length is 17 residues. Germline V gene data show CDR1 as ENHRY and CDR2 as SYGVKD. V was trimmed by 3 bases and J by 6 bases, leaving 21 bases between them.

This clonotype was found many times. The V and J genes are TRBV7-2 and TRBJ2-3, with TRBD2 identical over 12 bases. Germline trimming cut 5 bases from V and 9 bases from J; bases unmatched to any gene: 15. The CDR3 runs to 17 residues. Germline V gene lookup returns CDR1 SGHTA and CDR2 FQGNSA. The CDR3: CASSARTSGAPQGTQYF. The CDR3, as DNA: TGTGCCAGCAGCGCTCGGACTAGCGGGGCTCCCCAGGGAACGCAGTATTTT. Full variable domain (missing parts from reference TRBV7-2 and TRBJ2-3): GAGVSQSPSNKVTEKGKDVELRCDPISGHTALYWYRQSLGQGLEFLIYFQGNSAPDKSGLPSDRFSAERTGGSVSTLTIQRTQQEDSAVYLCASSARTSGAPQGTQYFGPGTRLTVL.

This chain connects TRBV6-2 or TRBV6-3 to TRBJ1-4, with no clear D. CDR1 MNHEY and CDR2 SVGEGT come from the germline V gene. V was clipped by 2 bases and J by 3 bases, with 7 bases between them. The CDR3 spans 14 residues. The CDR3 spells CASSYRDPNEKLFF. The CDR3 region has the DNA TGTGCCAGCAGTTACCGGGATCCTAATGAAAAACTGTTTTTT.

The genes are TRBV18 and TRBJ2-3; 14 positions agree with TRBD2. Losses at the gene ends were 3 bases for V and 4 bases for J; bases not matched to a gene: 12. This CDR3 comprises 19 residues. The V gene's germline CDR1 is KGHSH and CDR2 LQKENI. CDR3: CASSPGTSGSFGGADTQYF. The CDR3 DNA reads as TGTGCCAGCTCACCTGGGACTAGCGGGAGTTTTGGCGGCGCAGATACGCAGTATTTT.

The V gene is TRBV11-2, the J gene TRBJ2-1; 7 bases map to TRBD2. Losses at the gene ends were 4 bases for V and 3 bases for J; bases not matched to a gene: 15. This CDR3 has 18 residues. The germline V gene encodes CDR1 SGHAT and CDR2 FQNNGV. Here the CDR3 DNA reads TGTGCCAGCAGCTCCCCTCGGGGTCGTCGCGGGAGCTACAATGAGCAGTTCTTC. It is translated as CASSSPRGRRGSYNEQFF.

V and J are TRBV5-1 and TRBJ2-1; D not resolved. Germline CDR1 and CDR2: SGHRS and YFSETQ. The V end lost 4 bases, the J end lost 2 bases, and 16 bases lay between the germline ends. This CDR3 is 16 amino acids long. The CDR3 coding sequence is TGCGCCAGCAGCCCGAACACCGGGCCGCCCTACAATGAGCAGTTCTTC. It is translated as CASSPNTGPPYNEQFF.

This clonotype appeared a few times. V and J are TRBV7-6 and TRBJ2-1; 16 bases fit TRBD2. Germline lookup yields CDR1 SGHVS and CDR2 FNYEAQ. The ends lost 0 bases at V and 13 bases at J; junction bases unmatched: 9. The CDR3 spans 17 residues. CDR3 coding DNA: TGTGCCAGCAGCTTAGCAGGGACTAGCGGGGGGGCCTTGCGTCAGTTCTTC. It is translated as CASSLAGTSGGALRQFF.

This clonotype was seen ten or more times. V is TRBV6-1 and J is TRBJ2-3; 8 positions agree with TRBD2. The CDR3 runs 15 residues. Per germline, CDR1 MNHNS and CDR2 SASEGT. The V and J ends lost 4 bases and 5 bases, in that order; junction bases with no gene match: 8. Here the CDR3 DNA reads TGTGCCAGCAGTGGTCGGGCGGGAGGCGTAGATACGCAGTATTTT. Its translation is CASSGRAGGVDTQYF.

The table lists this clonotype with a few counts. The rearrangement uses TRBV7-2 and TRBJ2-1; 8 nucleotides match TRBD2. J was trimmed by 7 bases and V by 0 bases; bases with no gene match: 17. The length of the CDR3 is 19 residues. Germline CDR1 is SGHTA and CDR2 is FQGNSA. In nucleotides, the CDR3 is TGTGCCAGCAGCTTAGCTCCCCCAGCGGGAGTTGGGGGATGGAATGAGCAGTTCTTC. Protein product: CASSLAPPAGVGGWNEQFF. Drawing the rest from reference TRBV7-2 and TRBJ2-1, the complete variable domain is GAGVSQSPSNKVTEKGKDVELRCDPISGHTALYWYRQSLGQGLEFLIYFQGNSAPDKSGLPSDRFSAERTGGSVSTLTIQRTQQEDSAVYLCASSLAPPAGVGGWNEQFFGPGTRLTVL.

The rearrangement joins TRBV20-1 to TRBJ1-4; D is perhaps TRBD1 (6 bases). The CDR3 consists of 15 residues. Trimming took 4 bases from V and 5 from J, leaving 17 bases between them. Germline-derived CDR1 and CDR2 are DFQATT and SNEGSKA (reference sequence). The CDR3 sequence: CSATTNRARNEKLFF. DNA for the CDR3: TGCAGTGCTACCACCAACAGGGCCCGAAATGAAAAACTGTTTTTT.

This clonotype was detected many times. The DNA is left out, because the CDR3 cannot be placed on it with certainty; the CDR3 is given as TCRdb lists it. V gene TRBV20-1 combines with J gene TRBJ1-2. Germline assignment: CDR1 DFQATT and CDR2 SNEGSKA (reference sequence). The CDR3 adds up to 15 amino acids, both ends counted. The CDR3 loop is CSARGLWGWGTYSTF.

This chain links TRBV7-2 with TRBJ1-6; 7 bases map to TRBD1. The V gene end was trimmed by 3 bases and the J gene end by 8 bases; junction bases not matched to a gene: 7. The CDR3 is 15 amino acids. Germline V lookup: CDR1 SGHTA, CDR2 FQGNSA. The CDR3: CASSLSGQSDSPLHF. The CDR3 nucleotides read TGTGCCAGCAGCTTGTCGGGACAGTCCGATTCACCCCTCCACTTT.